This entry is about one T cell receptor (beta chain). In the source study's methods: By means of reference gene primer amplification, nucleated cell counts were estimated. Sequenced by immunoSEQ multiplex PCR; TCRdb stores in-frame clones only, minus some. The V and J calls and clone size were taken over from that table, and D and trimming were inferred from the DNA. Of tens of thousands of clones detected, around 90% appear once; the ten largest clones hold 5.8%. Germline CDR1 and CDR2: SQVTM and ANQGSEA. CDR3 length: 16 residues. V shed 1 base, J shed 4 bases, and the junction held 9 bases outside the gene matches. This record belongs to a study of blood T cell repertoires in COVID-19. Overall study context: Material from acute and convalescent COVID-19 was sourced from the United States, Italy and Spain. The cDNA or gDNA used as material had been derived from T cells, B-cell-depleted T cells, or PBMCs.

Sequenced material: peripheral blood. The gene calls are TRBV29-1 and TRBJ2-7; 11 bases fit TRBD2. The TCR originated in a man aged 50 to 60 with active COVID-19. The CDR3 sequence: CSVEGVAGGPNYEQYF. In DNA, the CDR3 is TGCAGCGTTGAAGGGGTAGCGGGAGGGCCTAATTACGAGCAGTACTTC.